This TCR beta chain was identified in a study of blood T cell repertoires in COVID-19. Study-wide background: Sample material is recorded as cDNA or gDNA derived from T cells, B-cell-depleted T cells, or PBMCs.

Repertoires were generated with immunoSEQ multiplex PCR, while TCRdb's copy carries only in-frame clones and drops some. Of 200,000 to 300,000 clones listed, around 87% are singletons. Material for sequencing was peripheral blood. The clonotype comes from a woman in her 50s with acute or convalescent COVID-19.

Here the CDR3 reads CAITEGRGEAFF. Here the CDR3 DNA reads TGTGCCATCACCGAAGGGCGGGGTGAAGCTTTCTTT. V usage is TRBV10-3 and J usage is TRBJ1-1; D remains ambiguous. The CDR3 runs to 12 residues. The germline V and J ends were trimmed by 7 bases and 7 bases, with 13 bases remaining between them. The germline V gene has CDR1 ENHRY and CDR2 SYGVKD.